Included here is one T cell receptor beta chain sequence, with context. Its antigen is undetermined. This sample was included in a study of beta chain features in type 1 diabetes. Trimming cost V 6 bases and J 9 bases, with 15 bases left between them. The CDR3 is 13 residues long. Looked up from germline, CDR1 is GTSNPN and CDR2 is SVGIG (reference sequence). Only one heparinised blood draw was taken per donor, and its volume averaged roughly 120 mL. Since all of the isolated RNA was reverse transcribed, expressed TCRB transcripts were what got sequenced. Using immunoSEQ multiplex PCR, the repertoire was profiled, and TCRdb retains in-frame clones only, with some absent. This table holds about 620,000 clones, around 15% found once. General study points: When Type 1 diabetes patients were examined, their TCRB CDR3s proved moderately but significantly shorter in all four CD4+ subsets.

The source is a young man in good health. This chain uses TRBV30 with TRBJ1-6; D gene unclear. Sequencing was carried out using naive CD4+ T cells from blood. The CDR3 nucleotides are TGTGCCTGCGCCCCGGTGTTATTTTCACCCCTCCACTTT. Its translation: CACAPVLFSPLHF. Full variable domain (remainder filled in from reference TRBV30 and TRBJ1-6): SQTIHQWPATLVQPVGSPLSLECTVEGTSNPNLYWYRQAAGRGLQLLFYSVGIGQISSEVPQNLSASRPQDRQFILSSKKLLLSDSGFYLCACAPVLFSPLHFGNGTRLTVT.